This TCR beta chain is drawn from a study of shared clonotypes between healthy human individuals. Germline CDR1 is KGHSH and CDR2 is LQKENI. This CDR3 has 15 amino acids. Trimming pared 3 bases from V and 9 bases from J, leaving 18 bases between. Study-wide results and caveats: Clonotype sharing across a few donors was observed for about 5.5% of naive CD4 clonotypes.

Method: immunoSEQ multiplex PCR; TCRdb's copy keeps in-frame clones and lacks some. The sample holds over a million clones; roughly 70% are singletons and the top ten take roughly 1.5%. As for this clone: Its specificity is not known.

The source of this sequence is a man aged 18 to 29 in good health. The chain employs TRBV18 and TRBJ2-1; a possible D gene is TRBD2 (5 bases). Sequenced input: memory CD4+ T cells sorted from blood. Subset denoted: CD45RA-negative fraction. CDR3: CASSPPPGSRVEQFF. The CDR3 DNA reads TGTGCCAGCTCACCTCCCCCGGGGTCCCGGGTTGAGCAGTTCTTC.